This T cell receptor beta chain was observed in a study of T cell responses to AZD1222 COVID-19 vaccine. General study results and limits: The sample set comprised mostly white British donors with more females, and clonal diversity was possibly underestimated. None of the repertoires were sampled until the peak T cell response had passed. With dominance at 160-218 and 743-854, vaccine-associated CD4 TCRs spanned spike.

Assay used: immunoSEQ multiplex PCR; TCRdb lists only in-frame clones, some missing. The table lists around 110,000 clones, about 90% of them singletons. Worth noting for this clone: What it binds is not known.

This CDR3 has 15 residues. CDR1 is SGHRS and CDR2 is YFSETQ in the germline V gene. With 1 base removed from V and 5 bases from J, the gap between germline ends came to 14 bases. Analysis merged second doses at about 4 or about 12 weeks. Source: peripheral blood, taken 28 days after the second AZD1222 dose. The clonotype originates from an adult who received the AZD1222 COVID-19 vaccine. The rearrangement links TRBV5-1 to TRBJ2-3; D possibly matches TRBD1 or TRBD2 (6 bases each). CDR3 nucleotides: TGCGCCAGCAGCTTGCCCGGGGGCTTCGAAGATACGCAGTATTTT. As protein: CASSLPGGFEDTQYF. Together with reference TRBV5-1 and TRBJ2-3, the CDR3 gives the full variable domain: KAGVTQTPRYLIKTRGQQVTLSCSPISGHRSVSWYQQTPGQGLQFLFEYFSETQRNKGNFPGRFSGRQFSNSRSEMNVSTLELGDSALYLCASSLPGGFEDTQYFGPGTRLTVL.